The rows below give T cell receptor beta chains drawn from one sample of a study of cytomegalovirus exposure and HLA in healthy donors. Clones were sequenced by immunoSEQ multiplex PCR, and TCRdb holds only the in-frame ones, with some missing. The top ten clones hold roughly an eighth of a sample with under 95,000 clones, 72% of them seen once. Material: PBMCs. The source of these receptors is a woman aged 35 to 49 in good health and CMV-seropositive. Both conserved end residues are part of each CDR3. Fields, in order: J gene, D gene, V gene, clone size, CDR3 DNA, CDR3 protein. D genes are given only for firm matches. Some rows mark clone size as missing; the rest say once, few, many or name a class of expanded clone.

>TRBJ2-6|.|TRBV7-8|.
TGTGCCAGCAGCTTAGTTCGAGGCAGGGCGGCCGGGGCCAACGTCCTGACTTTC
CASSLVRGRAAGANVLTF
>TRBJ1-3|.|TRBV10-3|.
TGTGCCATCAGTGACTCCACCCGAGGAGGTACCTCTGGAAACACCATATATTTT
CAISDSTRGGTSGNTIYF
>TRBJ1-1|TRBD1|TRBV9|few
TGTGCCAGCAGCCCAAGAACAGGGGAACCTCGAGGGAGCACTGAAGCTTTCTTT
CASSPRTGEPRGSTEAFF
>TRBJ1-3|.|TRBV19|.
TGTGCCAGTAGGAGCGGGACACCCGACTCTGGAAACACCATATATTTT
CASRSGTPDSGNTIYF
>TRBJ1-1|.|TRBV5-1|.
TGCGCCAGCAGCTTATCAGATTCGAACACTGAAGCTTTCTTT
CASSLSDSNTEAFF
>TRBJ2-1|TRBD2|TRBV6-1|once
TGTGCCAGCAGTGTGGTGTCGGGGGGGCCAGATGAGCAGTTCTTC
CASSVVSGGPDEQFF
>TRBJ2-1|TRBD2|TRBV6-4|many
TGTGCCAGCAGTGACGGGACTATCAATGAGCAGTTCTTC
CASSDGTINEQFF
>TRBJ2-2|TRBD2|TRBV19|.
TGTGCCAGTAGTATGAAGCGGGGGACCACCGGGGAGCTGTTTTTT
CASSMKRGTTGELFF
>TRBJ2-7|.|TRBV5-3|few
TGTGCCAGAAGCTTGGCGTCAGGTGTCGAGCAGTACTTC
CARSLASGVEQYF
>TRBJ1-2|.|TRBV5-6|few
TGTGCCAGCAGCTTGAATCCTACAGGAGCAGCTAACTATGGCTACACCTTC
CASSLNPTGAANYGYTF
>TRBJ1-2|.|TRBV5-6|.
TGTGCCAGCAGCGTCACAAAGGCGGTTTCTGGCTACACCTTC
CASSVTKAVSGYTF
>TRBJ2-3|TRBD2|TRBV6-5|few
TGTGCCTCCGGGGGGGAGCTAGGCACAGATACGCAGTATTTT
CASGGELGTDTQYF
>TRBJ1-1|TRBD1|TRBV5-1|.
TGCGCCAGCAGCCGCGGGACAGGGACGACTGAAGCTTTCTTT
CASSRGTGTTEAFF
>TRBJ2-2|.|TRBV2|.
TGTGCCAGCACATCCAGGGGTACCGGGGAGCTGTTTTTT
CASTSRGTGELFF
>TRBJ2-3|TRBD2|TRBV7-9|.
TGTGCCAGCAGCCAAGGACTAGCGGGGGTATTGTCAGATACGCAGTATTTT
CASSQGLAGVLSDTQYF
>TRBJ2-3|TRBD2|TRBV15|.
TGTGCCACCAGCTTCCCGGGACTAGCGGGGGGCACAGATACGCAGTATTTT
CATSFPGLAGGTDTQYF
>TRBJ2-7|.|TRBV10-2|.
TGCGCCAGCAGTGAGTCGGGGGGGCGGTACGAGCAGTACTTC
CASSESGGRYEQYF
>TRBJ1-1|TRBD1|TRBV15|few
TGTGCCACCAGCAGAGACTCAGGGGGCGTCCCAGAAGCTTTCTTT
CATSRDSGGVPEAFF
>TRBJ2-7|.|TRBV27|.
TGTGCCAGCAGCGTCAGGGTTTCCTCCTACGAGCAGTACTTC
CASSVRVSSYEQYF
>TRBJ2-7|.|TRBV7-9|.
TGTGCCAGCAACCGTGGAACAGGGTTCAACGAGCAGTACTTC
CASNRGTGFNEQYF
>TRBJ2-2|TRBD1|TRBV5-1|.
TGCGCCAGCAGCCCAACAGGGGGGTCCGGGGAGCTGTTTTTT
CASSPTGGSGELFF
>TRBJ1-2|.|TRBV5-6|.
TGTGCCAGCAGCTTGACTGGGGGCGGTTCCGATGGCTACACCTTC
CASSLTGGGSDGYTF
>TRBJ2-1|TRBD2|TRBV5-5|.
TGTGCCAGCAGGACAGCGGGGTACTACAATGAGCAGTTCTTC
CASRTAGYYNEQFF
>TRBJ1-2|.|TRBV16|.
TGTGCCAGCAGCCCCGTGGGGGAGGGTGAGAATGGCTACACCTTC
CASSPVGEGENGYTF
>TRBJ2-3|.|TRBV29-1|.
TGCAGCGGTCTACAGGGAGATACGCAGTATTTT
CSGLQGDTQYF
>TRBJ2-2|TRBD1|TRBV5-1|.
TGCGCCAGCAGTCGGGACAGTAACACCGGGGAGCTGTTTTTT
CASSRDSNTGELFF
>TRBJ2-3|TRBD2|TRBV5-4|.
TGTGCCAGCAGCTTGGGACTAGCGGGGGGACAGGTCACAGATACGCAGTATTTT
CASSLGLAGGQVTDTQYF
>TRBJ2-5|.|TRBV10-2|.
TGCGCCAGCAGGGTGGGGGCCTTGGAGACCCAGTACTTC
CASRVGALETQYF
>TRBJ1-3|.|TRBV5-6|once
TGTGCCAGCAGCCTACTCTCTGGAAACACCATATATTTT
CASSLLSGNTIYF
>TRBJ1-5|TRBD1|TRBV18|.
TGTGCCAGCTCACCTGGGACAGTGGATCAGCCCCAGCATTTT
CASSPGTVDQPQHF
>TRBJ2-7|TRBD2|TRBV10-3|.
TGTGCCATCGCGGGGGATTCCTACGAGCAGTACTTC
CAIAGDSYEQYF
>TRBJ2-6|TRBD2|TRBV5-1|.
TGCGCCAGCAGCTTGAAGCGCGGGGGATTCGCTGGGGCCAACGTCCTGACTTTC
CASSLKRGGFAGANVLTF
>TRBJ1-1|.|TRBV5-6|.
TGTGCCAGCAGCTTGGATGAGTTGGAAGCTTTCTTT
CASSLDELEAFF
>TRBJ2-3|TRBD1|TRBV10-3|.
TGTGCCATCGGGACAGGGGGCGCAGATACGCAGTATTTT
CAIGTGGADTQYF
>TRBJ1-2|.|TRBV9|.
TGTGCCAGCAGCGCCGAAGGAGCTAACTATGGCTACACCTTC
CASSAEGANYGYTF
>TRBJ2-2|TRBD1|TRBV11-2|.
TGTGCCAGCAGCCGGGACAGGGGGACCGGGGAGCTGTTTTTT
CASSRDRGTGELFF
>TRBJ2-1|.|TRBV5-4|.
TGTGCCAGCAGCTTCCCCCGGGATTACAAATGGGGCAATGAGCAGTTCTTC
CASSFPRDYKWGNEQFF
>TRBJ2-1|.|TRBV5-1|.
TGCGCCAGCAGCGCGGGGAAGGGCTACAATGAGCAGTTCTTC
CASSAGKGYNEQFF
>TRBJ2-1|.|TRBV27|once
TGTGCCAGCAGTTTGTTCGCCTACAATGAGCAGTTCTTC
CASSLFAYNEQFF
>TRBJ1-2|.|TRBV18|.
TGTGCCAGCTCACCCTCAAGGGGGGGTGATGGCTACACCTTC
CASSPSRGGDGYTF
>TRBJ1-4|TRBD1|TRBV10-3|.
TGTGCCATCAGTCAGGGGGGTAATGAAAAACTGTTTTTT
CAISQGGNEKLFF
>TRBJ2-5|TRBD2|TRBV5-4|.
TGTGCCAGCAGCTCCCGGACTAGCGGGGGGGAGACCCAGTACTTC
CASSSRTSGGETQYF
>TRBJ2-7|TRBD1|TRBV5-1|many
TGCGCCAGCAGCGTGGGACTCCCGGGACAGGGTTCCTACGAGCAGTACTTC
CASSVGLPGQGSYEQYF
>TRBJ2-1|TRBD2|TRBV5-1|.
TGCGCCAGCAGTAGGACTAGCGGAGGAATCTACAATGAGCAGTTCTTC
CASSRTSGGIYNEQFF
>TRBJ2-1|TRBD2|TRBV6-5|few
TGTGCCAGCAGTACTCTAGCGGGGGCCACAAATGAGCAGTTCTTC
CASSTLAGATNEQFF
>TRBJ1-2|TRBD1|TRBV30|.
TGTGCCTGGCTTAGATCCCCTCGGACAGGGGGCGCGGTAGGCTACACCTTC
CAWLRSPRTGGAVGYTF
>TRBJ1-3|.|TRBV7-6|.
TGTGCCAGCAGCTTAGATCGCTCTGGAAACACCATATATTTT
CASSLDRSGNTIYF
>TRBJ1-6|TRBD1|TRBV6-1|few
TGTGCCAGCAGCTACGAGGGGACAGAAATATCACCCCTCCACTTT
CASSYEGTEISPLHF
>TRBJ2-3|.|TRBV7-9|.
TGTGCCAGCAGCTTAAACATGCCAGGGGATACGCAGTATTTT
CASSLNMPGDTQYF
>TRBJ1-3|.|TRBV30|few
TGTGCCTGGAGAGAAGCGGCTGGAAACACCATATATTTT
CAWREAAGNTIYF
>TRBJ1-2|TRBD1|TRBV5-6|.
TGTGCCAGCAGCCCGTCCGGGACAGGGGAATATGGCTACACCTTC
CASSPSGTGEYGYTF
>TRBJ1-1|.|TRBV19|once
TGTGCCAGTAGTATCGCGGGGGGGAACACTGAAGCTTTCTTT
CASSIAGGNTEAFF